Listed here are 24 T cell receptor beta chains from one sample, sequenced in a study of blood T cell repertoires in COVID-19. Data came from immunoSEQ multiplex PCR; TCRdb stores just in-frame clones and leaves some out. The sample consists of roughly 140,000 clones, 84% of them appearing once. Material: PBMCs or T cells enriched from blood (not recorded which). The receptors shown here come from a woman in her fifties or sixties who had been exposed to COVID-19.

The CDR3: CASSRSISPLRRGYNEQFF. In nucleotides, the CDR3 is TGTGCCAGCAGCCGCTCTATATCCCCGCTCCGGAGGGGCTACAATGAGCAGTTCTTC. The chain recombines TRBV14 with TRBJ2-1, with D perhaps TRBD2 (6 bases). CDR1 is SGHDN, CDR2 FVKESK, per germline. The V gene lost 4 bases and the J gene lost 3 bases, with 25 bases spanning the gap. This CDR3 has 19 amino acids.

A single count supports this clone. The chain is built from TRBV5-1 and TRBJ2-2; 8 bases are a match to TRBD2. The V and J ends lost 4 bases and 6 bases, in that order; junction bases with no gene match: 14. This CDR3 region has 17 residues. CDR1 and CDR2 (germline): SGHRS, YFSETQ. DNA for the CDR3: TGCGCCAGCAGCCCTGAAAGAGCGGGAGCTCCCCCCGGGGAGCTGTTTTTT. Encoded protein: CASSPERAGAPPGELFF.

This clone has only a few counts. The V gene is TRBV19, the J gene TRBJ1-2; tentative D call: TRBD1 (5 bases). Germline V CDR1 and CDR2: LNHDA, SQIVND (reference sequence). V lost 7 bases and J lost 5, with 11 bases in between. The CDR3 spans 12 residues. The CDR3, as DNA: TGTGCCAGTAATCCGGGGGATTATGGCTACACCTTC. It yields the protein CASNPGDYGYTF. The full variable domain, with the rest looked up from reference TRBV19 and TRBJ1-2, is DGGITQSPKYLFRKEGQNVTLSCEQNLNHDAMYWYRQDPGQGLRLIYYSQIVNDFQKGDIAEGYSVSREKKESFPLTVTSAQKNPTAFYLCASNPGDYGYTFGSGTRLTVV.

The chain links TRBV7-8 to TRBJ1-5; 9 nucleotides agree with TRBD1. Germline CDR1 reads SGHVS; CDR2 reads FQNEAQ. The CDR3 extends over 14 amino acids. V lost 5 bases, J lost 2 bases, and 1 base stayed unmatched. Here the CDR3 reads CASSRTGGNQPQHF. DNA of the CDR3: TGTGCCAGCAGCAGGACAGGGGGCAATCAGCCCCAGCATTTT.

The CDR3 here is CASSYTGTGLYNEQFF. The CDR3 nucleotides read TGCGCCAGCAGCTACACCGGGACAGGGCTTTACAATGAGCAGTTCTTC. V is TRBV5-1 and J is TRBJ2-1; 9 bases line up with TRBD1. The CDR3 has 16 amino acids. V gave up 3 bases and J gave up 4 bases; unmatched junction bases: 8. The germline V gene encodes CDR1 SGHRS and CDR2 YFSETQ.

This sequence joins TRBV30 and TRBJ2-1, with TRBD2 identical over 7 bases. Germline V gene data show CDR1 as GTSNPN and CDR2 as SVGIG (reference sequence). J was trimmed by 5 bases and V by 7 bases; bases with no gene match: 11. The CDR3 has 14 amino acids. CDR3 protein: CASPRGGSNNEQFF. CDR3 nucleotides: TGTGCCTCCCCTAGGGGCGGGAGTAACAATGAGCAGTTCTTC. The full variable domain, rest sourced from reference TRBV30 and TRBJ2-1, is SQTIHQWPATLVQPVGSPLSLECTVEGTSNPNLYWYRQAAGRGLQLLFYSVGIGQISSEVPQNLSASRPQDRQFILSSKKLLLSDSGFYLCASPRGGSNNEQFFGPGTRLTVL.

This clone was observed once. J is TRBJ2-4 and V is TRBV19; possible D gene TRBD1, 5 bases. This CDR3 comprises 15 residues. Germline V gene lookup returns CDR1 LNHDA and CDR2 SQIVND (reference sequence). V was trimmed by 5 bases and J by 6 bases, leaving 17 bases between them. The CDR3 sequence is CASSPQGPIGNIQYF. CDR3 nucleotide sequence: TGTGCCAGTAGTCCCCAGGGTCCAATCGGAAACATTCAGTACTTC. Full variable domain (missing parts from reference TRBV19 and TRBJ2-4): DGGITQSPKYLFRKEGQNVTLSCEQNLNHDAMYWYRQDPGQGLRLIYYSQIVNDFQKGDIAEGYSVSREKKESFPLTVTSAQKNPTAFYLCASSPQGPIGNIQYFGAGTRLSVL.

The rearrangement joins TRBV30 to TRBJ1-5, with 7 bases fitting TRBD1. The CDR3 runs 13 residues. CDR1 and CDR2 from the germline V gene are GTSNPN and SVGIG (reference sequence). The trim removed 2 bases at V and 5 bases at J, leaving 3 bases unmatched. CDR3: CAWSKGTDQPQHF. In nucleotides, the CDR3 is TGTGCCTGGAGTAAAGGGACAGATCAGCCCCAGCATTTT.

A few counts support this clone. The chain is built from TRBV5-4 and TRBJ1-2; D is unresolved. The CDR3 runs to 12 residues. The V and J ends lost 2 bases and 8 bases respectively, with 10 bases between them. The germline V gene encodes CDR1 SGHNT and CDR2 YYREEE (reference sequence). Here the CDR3 reads CASSLQTEGYTF. DNA for the CDR3: TGTGCCAGCAGCTTACAGACGGAAGGCTACACCTTC.

This chain joins TRBV7-6 and TRBJ2-5; D not certain. The germline gives CDR1 SGHVS, CDR2 FNYEAQ. V dropped 3 bases and J dropped 0 bases, with 11 bases sitting between them. The CDR3 length is 15 residues. The CDR3 nucleotides read TGTGCCAGCAGCTTGGGCAGAACCAACCAAGAGACCCAGTACTTC. Protein sequence: CASSLGRTNQETQYF.

In regard to this clone: Additional DNA sequences in this sample encode the identical CDR3. The J gene is TRBJ2-1, the V gene TRBV6-1; 8 bases line up with TRBD1. The CDR3 covers 15 residues. Looked up from germline, CDR1 is MNHNS and CDR2 is SASEGT. The trim removed 3 bases at V and 0 bases at J, leaving 1 base unmatched. CDR3 nucleotide sequence: TGTGCCAGCAGTGATACAGGGGGCTCCTACAATGAGCAGTTCTTC. Its protein is CASSDTGGSYNEQFF.

The chain couples TRBV2 to TRBJ1-6; D might be TRBD1 (5 bases). Between the trimmed V and J ends, which lost 1 base and 14 bases, there was a span of 12 bases. The germline V gene encodes CDR1 SNHLY and CDR2 FYNNEI. This CDR3 has 13 residues. CDR3 sequence (DNA): TGTGCCAGCAGTGAAGGGACACCTGTTGCCCTCCACTTT. Its protein product is CASSEGTPVALHF.

This chain links TRBV21-1 with TRBJ2-5; the table's D call of TRBD1 was not tested on the DNA. TRBV21-1 is an annotated pseudogene. The length of the CDR3 is 17 residues. The CDR3, as DNA: TGTGCCAGCAGCGATATCGTACAGGGGGCGGGCTGGGAGACCCAGTACTTC. Its protein product is CASSDIVQGAGWETQYF.

The chain combines TRBV18 with TRBJ2-5, with D perhaps TRBD2 (5 bases). Germline CDR1 is KGHSH and CDR2 is LQKENI. Trimming removed 3 bases from V and 5 bases from J, with 16 bases in between. The CDR3 consists of 15 residues. CDR3 amino acids: CASSPSQGREETQYF. The DNA of the CDR3 is TGTGCCAGCTCACCTTCCCAAGGGAGAGAGGAGACCCAGTACTTC.

The DNA of the CDR3 is TGTGCCAGCAGAATCCACAGGGAAGCGGGCTACACCTTC. Its protein is CASRIHREAGYTF. The V and J genes are TRBV5-8 and TRBJ1-2; a possible D gene is TRBD1 (6 bases). Trimming shortened V by 5 bases and J by 8 bases, and 16 bases separated the two germline ends. The CDR3 totals 13 residues. CDR1 and CDR2 from the germline V gene are SGHTS and YDEGEE.

V usage is TRBV5-4 and J usage is TRBJ1-2; tentatively, D is TRBD1 (5 bases). Germline values: CDR1 SGHNT, CDR2 YYREEE (reference sequence). The CDR3 extends over 14 amino acids. V lost 4 bases to trimming and J lost 6 bases, with 16 bases between them. In DNA, the CDR3 is TGTGCCAGCAGCGCCTTGGAGGGGATTCATGGCTACACCTTC. Translated: CASSALEGIHGYTF.

The chain couples TRBV5-5 to TRBJ1-2, with D unclear. CDR1 and CDR2 from the germline V gene are SGHKS and YYEKEE (reference sequence). CDR3 size: 13 residues. The V end lost 4 bases, the J end lost 0 bases, and 7 bases lay between the germline ends. The CDR3 spells CASSETTNYGYTF. The CDR3, as DNA: TGTGCCAGCAGCGAGACTACTAACTATGGCTACACCTTC. Looking up the rest from reference TRBV5-5 and TRBJ1-2 gives the full variable domain: DAGVTQSPTHLIKTRGQQVTLRCSPISGHKSVSWYQQVLGQGPQFIFQYYEKEERGRGNFPDRFSARQFPNYSSELNVNALLLGDSALYLCASSETTNYGYTFGSGTRLTVV.

This rearrangement joins TRBV18 to TRBJ2-7; 9 nucleotides agree with TRBD1. Germline V lookup: CDR1 KGHSH, CDR2 LQKENI. Trimming at V came to 1 base and at J to 5 bases, leaving 9 bases not matched to a gene. The CDR3 runs to 16 residues. The CDR3: CASSPRGGQGLNEQYF. The CDR3 DNA reads as TGTGCCAGCTCACCACGGGGGGGACAGGGTCTTAACGAGCAGTACTTC.

This sequence joins TRBV19 and TRBJ1-5, with a tentative D call TRBD1 (6 bases). Trimming took 7 bases from V and 0 from J, leaving 16 bases between them. The CDR3 sequence is 16 residues long. Per germline, CDR1 LNHDA and CDR2 SQIVND (reference sequence). This chain's CDR3 is CASILGGGHSNQPQHF. CDR3 nucleotide sequence: TGTGCCAGTATCCTCGGGGGGGGGCATAGCAATCAGCCCCAGCATTTT.

This clone was counted a few times. V usage is TRBV9 and J usage is TRBJ2-5, with 11 nucleotides matching TRBD2. Germline V gene data show CDR1 as SGDLS and CDR2 as YYNGEE. This CDR3 is 15 amino acids long. V was pared by 0 bases and J by 5 bases, with 3 bases of the junction left unmatched. The CDR3 is CASSVGASGRETQYF. DNA for the CDR3: TGTGCCAGCAGCGTAGGCGCTAGCGGGAGGGAGACCCAGTACTTC. The whole variable domain, remainder taken from reference TRBV9 and TRBJ2-5, is DSGVTQTPKHLITATGQRVTLRCSPRSGDLSVYWYQQSLDQGLQFLIQYYNGEERAKGNILERFSAQQFPDLHSELNLSSLELGDSALYFCASSVGASGRETQYFGPGTRLLVL.

The chain joins TRBV4-3 to TRBJ2-1; perhaps TRBD2 as D (6 bases). Trimming left V 1 base short and J 4 bases short, with 8 bases between. CDR3 length: 14 residues. Germline CDR1 and CDR2: LGHNA and YSLEER. CDR3: CASSQAGRYNEQFF. CDR3 DNA: TGCGCCAGCAGCCAAGCTGGGAGGTACAATGAGCAGTTCTTC.

This sequence joins TRBV11-3 and TRBJ2-5; TRBD2 matches 7 bases. The CDR3 is 16 residues long. Germline trimming cut 5 bases from V and 2 bases from J; bases unmatched to any gene: 11. Germline CDR1 and CDR2: SGHNT and YENEEA. Here the CDR3 reads CASSRGGLRTQETQYF. In nucleotides, the CDR3 is TGTGCCAGCAGCCGGGGAGGGTTGCGGACTCAAGAGACCCAGTACTTC.

The chain recombines TRBV19 with TRBJ1-6, with 11 bases identical to TRBD1. Looked up from germline, CDR1 is LNHDA and CDR2 is SQIVND (reference sequence). V lost 5 bases to trimming and J lost 8 bases; unmatched junction nucleotides: 8. The CDR3 is made up of 16 amino acids. The chain's CDR3 is CASSLSGTGGYSPLHF. The DNA for the CDR3 is TGTGCCAGTAGTCTGAGTGGGACAGGGGGATATTCACCCCTCCACTTT.

This clone was picked up a small number of times. V is TRBV3-1 (or the pseudogene TRBV3-2) and J is TRBJ2-7, with TRBD2 as a possible D gene (6 bases). This CDR3 contains 14 residues. With 2 bases removed from V and 0 bases from J, the gap between germline ends came to 8 bases. Germline CDR1 and CDR2: LGHDT and YNNKEL (reference sequence). CDR3 sequence: CASSQRRGSYEQYF. For the CDR3, the DNA is TGTGCCAGCAGCCAAAGGAGGGGCTCCTACGAGCAGTACTTC.